The 27 T cell receptor beta chains presented below share a single source sample, sequenced in a study of memory B cells and T cells in multiple sclerosis. Stimulus-free culture yielded autoproliferating CFSE-dim and non-proliferating CFSE-high T cells, each sequenced separately. Fewer than 65 million CFSE-labeled PBMCs were cultured less than eight days unstimulated, then replicate wells were pooled. Antigen specificity for these receptors is unknown. TCRdb's table, derived via immunoSEQ multiplex PCR, lists solely in-frame clones and lacks some. The top ten clones hold 0.9% to 1.4% of a sample with 46,000 or so clones, roughly four fifths of them seen once. The sample comprised PBMCs from blood kept in culture. The receptor source for this set is a human donor with multiple sclerosis.

The chain joins TRBV28 to TRBJ2-5; 12 bases are shared with TRBD2. From germline, CDR1 is MDHEN and CDR2 SYDVKM. The CDR3 loop spans 15 amino acids. The V segment lost 4 bases and the J segment 5 bases; nucleotides outside the gene matches: 5. CDR3: CASSSLAGGAETQYF. The CDR3 DNA sequence: TGTGCCAGCAGTTCACTAGCGGGGGGCGCTGAGACCCAGTACTTC.

This clone was counted only a few times. This chain joins TRBV30 and TRBJ2-1, with D perhaps matching TRBD2 (6 bases). The CDR3 extends over 14 amino acids. The germline V gene encodes CDR1 GTSNPN and CDR2 SVGIG (reference sequence). The V end was cut by 0 bases, the J end by 8 bases, with 14 bases between. CDR3: CAWSVLGTLHEQFF. CDR3 DNA sequence: TGTGCCTGGAGTGTACTAGGGACTCTACATGAGCAGTTCTTC. Full variable domain (missing parts from reference TRBV30 and TRBJ2-1): SQTIHQWPATLVQPVGSPLSLECTVEGTSNPNLYWYRQAAGRGLQLLFYSVGIGQISSEVPQNLSASRPQDRQFILSSKKLLLSDSGFYLCAWSVLGTLHEQFFGPGTRLTVL.

J is TRBJ1-2 and V is TRBV9; 8 bases map to TRBD1. J lost 3 bases, V lost 3 bases, and 4 bases had no gene match. The CDR3 extends over 14 amino acids. Germline lookup yields CDR1 SGDLS and CDR2 YYNGEE. The chain's CDR3 is CASSDTGGYYGYTF. The CDR3 DNA reads TGTGCCAGCAGCGACACAGGGGGATACTATGGCTACACCTTC.

The chain combines TRBV18 with TRBJ2-1; D is unresolved. CDR3 length equals 13 residues. Trimming stripped 1 base from V and 10 bases from J, with 11 bases between. Germline V lookup: CDR1 KGHSH, CDR2 LQKENI. CDR3 region: CASSPRDGFEQFF. In DNA, the CDR3 is TGTGCCAGCTCACCACGGGATGGCTTCGAGCAGTTCTTC. The whole variable domain, filled in from reference TRBV18 and TRBJ2-1, reads NAGVMQNPRHLVRRRGQEARLRCSPMKGHSHVYWYRQLPEEGLKFMVYLQKENIIDESGMPKERFSAEFPKEGPSILRIQQVVRGDSAAYFCASSPRDGFEQFFGPGTRLTVL.

The genes are TRBV2 and TRBJ2-1, with 8 bases aligning to TRBD1. With 3 bases clipped from V and 5 bases from J, the junction kept 15 bases outside the gene matches. The CDR3 is 18 residues long. CDR1 is SNHLY, CDR2 FYNNEI, per germline. CDR3 sequence: CASSDSGGPLVENNEQFF. In nucleotides, the CDR3 is TGTGCCAGCAGTGATTCAGGGGGCCCCCTCGTGGAAAACAATGAGCAGTTCTTC. Full variable domain (missing parts from reference TRBV2 and TRBJ2-1): EPEVTQTPSHQVTQMGQEVILRCVPISNHLYFYWYRQILGQKVEFLVSFYNNEISEKSEIFDDQFSVERPDGSNFTLKIRSTKLEDSAMYFCASSDSGGPLVENNEQFFGPGTRLTVL.

The chain couples TRBV27 to TRBJ1-6, with 8 bases fitting TRBD1. This CDR3 has 12 amino acids. The trim removed 11 bases at V and 7 bases at J, leaving 4 bases unmatched. Germline loops: CDR1 MNHEY, CDR2 SMNVEV (reference sequence). The CDR3 loop reads CAAGDRNSPLHF. CDR3 DNA sequence: TGTGCCGCTGGGGACAGGAATTCACCCCTCCACTTT.

This clone was seen only a few times. The V call is TRBV4-1, the J call TRBJ2-7; 12 nucleotides agree with TRBD2. The germline CDR1 and CDR2 sequences are MGHRA and YSYEKL. The J segment lost 3 bases and the V segment lost 4 bases, leaving 4 bases of the junction unmatched. The CDR3 runs 15 residues. CDR3 coding DNA: TGCGCCAGCAGCCTCGGGACTAGCGGGCGCTACGAGCAGTACTTC. It translates to CASSLGTSGRYEQYF.

The V call is TRBV10-3, the J call TRBJ1-2, with D hard to call. Germline V lookup: CDR1 ENHRY, CDR2 SYGVKD. Deletions cut 8 bases from V and 0 bases from J, with 10 bases between. The CDR3 runs to 13 residues. The CDR3 DNA follows: TGTGCCATCCCCCGTGAGTCTAACTATGGCTACACCTTC. Protein: CAIPRESNYGYTF.

This chain joins TRBV4-1 and TRBJ2-2; D gene ambiguous. This CDR3 is built from 15 residues. Germline V gives CDR1 MGHRA, CDR2 YSYEKL. V was trimmed by 4 bases and J by 6 bases, leaving 15 bases between them. The CDR3 here is CASSPNLGRSGELFF. The DNA of the CDR3 is TGCGCCAGCAGCCCGAACTTAGGCAGGTCCGGGGAGCTGTTTTTT.

The V call is TRBV4-1, the J call TRBJ1-1, with D tentatively TRBD1 (6 bases). Per germline, CDR1 MGHRA and CDR2 YSYEKL. The CDR3 runs to 17 residues. V lost 4 bases, J lost 1 base, and 19 bases lay in between. The CDR3 loop reads CASSPFILRGANTEAFF. The DNA for the CDR3 is TGCGCCAGCAGCCCCTTCATACTTCGGGGGGCGAACACTGAAGCTTTCTTT.

Only a few counts were recorded for this clone. J is TRBJ2-5 and V is TRBV7-2, with 8 bases that match TRBD2. The germline V gene has CDR1 SGHTA and CDR2 FQGNSA. The CDR3 is 15 amino acids. V was clipped by 1 base and J by 2 bases; unmatched bases: 3. The CDR3 coding sequence is TGTGCCAGCAGCTTAGGTGGCGGGGGGCAAGAGACCCAGTACTTC. Protein: CASSLGGGGQETQYF. The entire variable domain, with the rest obtained from reference TRBV7-2 and TRBJ2-5, is as follows: GAGVSQSPSNKVTEKGKDVELRCDPISGHTALYWYRQSLGQGLEFLIYFQGNSAPDKSGLPSDRFSAERTGGSVSTLTIQRTQQEDSAVYLCASSLGGGGQETQYFGPGTRLLVL.

The V call is TRBV10-3, the J call TRBJ1-2; D uncertain. CDR3 size: 13 residues. The germline V gene encodes CDR1 ENHRY and CDR2 SYGVKD. The germline V and J ends were trimmed by 6 bases and 3 bases, with 11 bases remaining between them. In DNA form, the CDR3 reads TGTGCCATCAGAGGGCGCCTGGACTATGGCTACACCTTC. Translated: CAIRGRLDYGYTF.

This CDR3 is CATLHGGTRTEAFF. Here the CDR3 DNA reads TGTGCCACCTTACACGGGGGAACGAGGACTGAAGCTTTCTTT. The chain links TRBV5-6 to TRBJ1-1; a possible D gene is TRBD1 (5 bases). This CDR3 has 14 residues. V gave up 9 bases and J gave up 5 bases, with 20 bases separating them. Germline V gives CDR1 SGHDT, CDR2 YYEEEE.

This chain joins TRBV6-1 and TRBJ2-7, with D perhaps assigned TRBD1 or TRBD2 (5 bases each). V was cut by 6 bases and J by 1 base, with 13 bases left in between. The CDR3 totals 14 residues. In germline, CDR1 is MNHNS, CDR2 SASEGT. CDR3: CASSGRGSSYEQYF. The CDR3 nucleotides read TGTGCCAGCAGCGGCCGGGGCAGTTCCTACGAGCAGTACTTC.

The CDR3 DNA follows: TGCGCCAGCAGCCGGGACCGGGACAGTGGGGACGAGCAGTACTTC. The encoded protein is CASSRDRDSGDEQYF. The chain joins TRBV4-3 to TRBJ2-7; the match to TRBD1 covers 7 bases. The germline CDR1 and CDR2 sequences are LGHNA and YSLEER. V gave up 4 bases and J gave up 5 bases; unmatched junction bases: 11. This CDR3 has 15 amino acids.

This chain links TRBV27 with TRBJ1-1; TRBD1 aligns across 9 bases. The CDR3 runs 14 residues. CDR1 MNHEY and CDR2 SMNVEV come from the germline V gene (reference sequence). The trim removed 8 bases at V and 3 bases at J, leaving 7 bases unmatched. CDR3 sequence (DNA): TGTGCCAGCCTTACAGGGGGCTCCTACACTGAAGCTTTCTTT. Protein: CASLTGGSYTEAFF.

The rearrangement links TRBV5-4 to TRBJ1-1, with 8 bases aligning to TRBD1. J lost 3 bases, V lost 4 bases, and 5 bases had no gene match. Germline CDR1 is SGHNT and CDR2 is YYREEE (reference sequence). The CDR3 covers 14 residues. This CDR3 reads CASSPGQGHTEAFF. The CDR3 DNA sequence: TGTGCCAGCAGCCCTGGACAGGGACACACTGAAGCTTTCTTT.

This clone was observed a single time. J is TRBJ2-5 and V is TRBV10-2, with TRBD2 matching over 13 bases. The J segment lost 0 bases and the V segment lost 10 bases, leaving 5 bases of the junction unmatched. The CDR3 runs 15 residues. CDR1 WSHSY and CDR2 SAAADI come from the germline V gene. CDR3 in amino acids: CATGLAGVDQETQYF. CDR3 in DNA: TGCGCCACCGGACTAGCGGGGGTAGACCAAGAGACCCAGTACTTC.

The chain employs TRBV2 and TRBJ1-2, with unresolved D. Deletions cut 3 bases from V and 7 bases from J, with 12 bases between. CDR3 size: 13 residues. From germline, CDR1 is SNHLY and CDR2 FYNNEI. CDR3 nucleotide sequence: TGTGCCAGCAGTGACGAGGGTATAGTTGGCTACACCTTC. Protein sequence: CASSDEGIVGYTF. Together with reference TRBV2 and TRBJ1-2, the CDR3 gives the full variable domain: EPEVTQTPSHQVTQMGQEVILRCVPISNHLYFYWYRQILGQKVEFLVSFYNNEISEKSEIFDDQFSVERPDGSNFTLKIRSTKLEDSAMYFCASSDEGIVGYTFGSGTRLTVV.

This clone was seen only once. CDR3 loop: CASSETGGEKLFF. CDR3 DNA sequence: TGTGCCAGCAGTGAAACCGGGGGGGAAAAACTGTTTTTT. The V gene is TRBV6-1, the J gene TRBJ1-4, with D perhaps matching TRBD1 (5 bases). V was cut by 2 bases and J by 8 bases, with 9 bases left in between. Germline V gene lookup returns CDR1 MNHNS and CDR2 SASEGT. The length of the CDR3 is 13 residues.

This chain joins TRBV2 and TRBJ1-6, with a tentative D call TRBD1 (6 bases). Trimming stripped 7 bases from V and 11 bases from J, with 24 bases between. Germline CDR1 SNHLY, CDR2 FYNNEI. The CDR3 is made up of 16 amino acids. The CDR3 nucleotides are TGTGCCAGCAAATCCTCTTCAGGGGTCGGCGGACCACCCCTCCACTTT. It translates to CASKSSSGVGGPPLHF.

V is TRBV5-1 and J is TRBJ2-7, with D hard to call. This CDR3 comprises 14 residues. The germline V gene has CDR1 SGHRS and CDR2 YFSETQ. V lost 1 base to trimming and J lost 0 bases, with 8 bases between them. This CDR3 reads CASSLSQASYEQYF. In DNA, the CDR3 is TGCGCCAGCAGCTTGTCTCAAGCCTCCTACGAGCAGTACTTC. Together with reference TRBV5-1 and TRBJ2-7, the CDR3 gives the full variable domain: KAGVTQTPRYLIKTRGQQVTLSCSPISGHRSVSWYQQTPGQGLQFLFEYFSETQRNKGNFPGRFSGRQFSNSRSEMNVSTLELGDSALYLCASSLSQASYEQYFGPGTRLTVT.

This CDR3 reads CASSIGGADYGYTF. The DNA for the CDR3 is TGCGCCAGCAGCATTGGAGGGGCAGATTATGGCTACACCTTC. This chain connects TRBV5-1 to TRBJ1-2; possible D gene TRBD1, 5 bases. CDR3 length: 14 amino acids. Trimming left V 4 bases short and J 5 bases short, with 15 bases between. Germline values: CDR1 SGHRS, CDR2 YFSETQ.

This sequence joins TRBV4-2 and TRBJ1-3; D is uncertain. This CDR3 has 15 amino acids. The V and J ends lost 0 bases and 0 bases respectively, with 6 bases between them. Per germline, CDR1 LGHNA and CDR2 YNFKEQ. CDR3: CASSQDGSSGNTIYF. The CDR3 nucleotides read TGTGCCAGCAGCCAAGACGGCAGCTCTGGAAACACCATATATTTT.

This sequence joins TRBV7-9 and TRBJ2-7; possibly TRBD2 for D (6 bases). CDR3 length: 17 residues. The ends were cut back, 5 bases at V and 2 bases at J, with 22 bases in the middle. Germline V gene sequence: CDR1 SEHNR, CDR2 FQNEAQ (reference sequence). The CDR3 is CASSPNLGGSVPYEQYF. CDR3 bases: TGTGCCAGCAGCCCGAATCTGGGGGGATCGGTCCCCTACGAGCAGTACTTC.

Worth noting for this clone: Relative to the germline gene, one junction end is altered; a read error may explain this. This chain uses TRBV7-7 with TRBJ1-4; 12 nucleotides match TRBD1. Germline V lookup: CDR1 SSHAT, CDR2 FNYEAQ (reference sequence). The CDR3 covers 15 residues. The CDR3 region is CASSFGTGGNEKLFF. CDR3 sequence (DNA): TGTGCTAGCAGCTTTGGGACAGGGGGCAATGAAAAACTGTTTTTT.

This chain links TRBV6-6 with TRBJ1-5, with D unresolved. The V end was cut by 5 bases, the J end by 3 bases, with 11 bases between. The CDR3 extends over 14 amino acids. Per germline, CDR1 MNHNY and CDR2 SVGAGI (reference sequence). The CDR3 loop is CASSTTAFNQPQHF. CDR3 sequence (DNA): TGTGCCAGCAGTACGACCGCGTTCAATCAGCCCCAGCATTTT.